Listed here is a single T cell receptor beta chain. Which antigen it targets is not known. Base qualities are not provided; no much larger clone lies one nucleotide away. TCR beta chain sequences were generated from genomic DNA using the immunoSEQ assay. Per the authors' processing: Any CDR3 sequence that did not begin with the conserved framework cysteine at position 104 was removed by hand. Clonality was calculated as one minus the normalized Shannon's Diversity Index, with values ranging from 0 (maximal diversity) to 1 (oligoclonal). Chi-squared comparison-of-proportions tests assessed whether the same CDR3 differed in frequency between samples, such as brain versus blood. Public clonotypes were found through immuneACCESS searches, while the VDJdb browser was used to judge similarity to known antiviral clonotypes. Here the immuneACCESS table is served through TCRdb, limited to in-frame sequences with V and J called. Missing clones are a known gap in these copies; in checked studies unresolved V genes cover under half, and the rest lacks a known reason. That table is the source of V, J and clone size, and D and trimming were worked out from the DNA. The sample table contains tens of thousands of clones; only one count was recorded for approximately 94% of them. 1.5% of the sample belongs to the ten largest clones.

Relative to germline, V is 0 bases shorter and J is 13 bases shorter, with 15 bases between their ends. CDR1 and CDR2, per the germline V gene (reference sequence), are LGHDT and YNNKEL. The CDR3 numbers 13 residues from cysteine through phenylalanine. Just the 39-base CDR3 DNA is kept, in frame starting at base 1. The data originate from a study of brain T cells in children with intractable seizures (dated by TCRdb to the early 2020s). Context from the whole study: Resected brain tissue from 50 to 55 pediatric epilepsy surgery cases was initially screened for immune gene transcripts with a NanoString immunology panel. Among the approximately twelve selected surgery cases, pre-surgery blood was additionally sequenced for eight, leaving four cases with brain tissue only.

Summary of the overall study and its limitations: Because sequencing depth differed between pre- and post-surgery blood, the absence of clones from the pre-surgery sample may reflect undersampling. Viral specificity was inferred solely from CDR3 sequence similarity, and the HCMV serostatus of the patients was not known.

The time point label for this specimen denotes: resected brain tissue, or blood drawn just prior to surgery. The surgery cases showing the highest brain T cell transcript signatures were chosen for TCR beta chain sequencing of brain tissue and, when available, of blood. Before surgery, patients had received at least one anti-epileptic drug. TCR-sequenced patients were children with drug-resistant epilepsy due to tuberous sclerosis complex, focal cortical dysplasia, Rasmussen encephalitis or hemimegalencephaly. The Monarch genomic DNA purification kit was used to extract bulk genomic DNA from unsorted brain tissue and whole blood.

Recombination connected TRBV3-1 (or the pseudogene TRBV3-2) to TRBJ1-2, and perhaps TRBD1 as D gene, on 6 matching bases. Source: peripheral blood, taken at surgery. The TCR sequence derives from a boy in the first two years of life with tuberous sclerosis and intractable seizures. In nucleotides, the sequence is TGTGCCAGCAGCCAAGATTGGGGGGGCGATCGCACCTTC. This gives the protein CASSQDWGGDRTF.